This T cell receptor (beta chain) appears in the sequencing data of a study of graft-versus-host responses after intestinal transplantation. Sequencing used immunoSEQ multiplex PCR; TCRdb keeps in-frame clones, though not all of them. The sample contains 60,000 to 90,000 clones, about 92% of which appear only once. About this clone: Antigen unknown.

Germline V lookup: CDR1 MNHEY, CDR2 SMNVEV (reference sequence). This CDR3 contains 15 residues. J lost 8 bases, V lost 6 bases, and 12 bases had no gene match. The material sequenced was unstimulated CD8+ T cells sorted from spleen or lymph node cells, taken before intestinal transplant. This receptor was obtained from a human donor who received an intestinal transplant. The gene calls are TRBV27 and TRBJ2-1, with 8 bases matching TRBD1. CDR3 sequence reads: CASSPYIQGAYEQFF. In DNA form, the CDR3 reads TGTGCCAGCAGCCCCTATATCCAGGGGGCCTATGAGCAGTTCTTC.